This T cell receptor (beta chain) appears in the sequencing data of a study of CD8+CD57+ T cells in acquired aplastic anemia. Across the study: CD4+ reads averaged about 11 million in healthy donors.

Genomic DNA constituted the template upon which TCR beta VDJ and CDR3 profiling was performed. MiXCR was run by TCRdb on the reads, yielding one entry per CDR3 protein. Counted here are about 150,000 distinct CDR3 sequences, less than 45% occurring once; the ten biggest clones make up 8.4%. As regards this clonotype: Antigen: not known.

General study points: Shared by patients and controls, 25 to 30 CD8+ CDR3s were abundant in patients. Patients versus controls showed no significant CD8+ Simpson's diversity difference.

The ends were cut back, 3 bases at V and 0 bases at J, with 6 bases in the middle. This CDR3 spans 12 amino acids. The germline gives CDR1 DFQATT, CDR2 SNEGSKA (reference sequence). Material: sorted CD4+, CD8+, or CD8+CD57+ T cells (not recorded which) from PBMCs. This chain uses TRBV20-1 with TRBJ2-7; D ambiguous. This clonotype was obtained from a human donor in good health, serving as a control. This CDR3 reads CSASRSSYEQYF. In nucleotides, the CDR3 is TGCAGTGCTAGCCGGAGCTCCTACGAGCAGTACTTC.